This T cell receptor (beta chain) was sequenced for a study of CD4+ T cells in melanoma. Study-level points and caveats: Neoantigen-specific CD4+ T cells in melanoma reportedly had diverse differentiation states.

Produced via immunoSEQ multiplex PCR; TCRdb's table is partial and in-frame only. The sample consists of 52,000 or so clones, roughly three quarters of them appearing once. Notes on this clone: Its antigen remains unidentified.

This clonotype originated in a human donor with melanoma. The sequenced sample consisted of tumor tissue.

The CDR3 bases are TGTGCCAGCAGCTTGTTAGATACGCAGTATTTT. This translates into CASSLLDTQYF. J is TRBJ2-3 and V is TRBV5-4; D is uncertain. Germline loops: CDR1 SGHNT, CDR2 YYREEE (reference sequence). The CDR3 has 11 amino acids. Trimming removed 1 base at V and 5 bases at J, with 2 bases between.